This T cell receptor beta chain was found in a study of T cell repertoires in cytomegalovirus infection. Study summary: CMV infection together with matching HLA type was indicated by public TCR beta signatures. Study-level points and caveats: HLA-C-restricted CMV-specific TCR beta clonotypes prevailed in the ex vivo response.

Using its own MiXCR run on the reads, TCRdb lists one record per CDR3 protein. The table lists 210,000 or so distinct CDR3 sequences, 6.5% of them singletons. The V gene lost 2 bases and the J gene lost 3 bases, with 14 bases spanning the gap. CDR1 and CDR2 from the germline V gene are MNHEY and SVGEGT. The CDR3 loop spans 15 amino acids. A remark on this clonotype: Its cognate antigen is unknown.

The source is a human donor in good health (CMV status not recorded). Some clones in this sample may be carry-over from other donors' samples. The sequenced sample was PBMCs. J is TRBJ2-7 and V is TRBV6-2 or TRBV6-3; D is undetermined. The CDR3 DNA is TGTGCCAGCAGTTACCCCACTGGGATTTTCTACGAGCAGTACTTC. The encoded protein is CASSYPTGIFYEQYF.